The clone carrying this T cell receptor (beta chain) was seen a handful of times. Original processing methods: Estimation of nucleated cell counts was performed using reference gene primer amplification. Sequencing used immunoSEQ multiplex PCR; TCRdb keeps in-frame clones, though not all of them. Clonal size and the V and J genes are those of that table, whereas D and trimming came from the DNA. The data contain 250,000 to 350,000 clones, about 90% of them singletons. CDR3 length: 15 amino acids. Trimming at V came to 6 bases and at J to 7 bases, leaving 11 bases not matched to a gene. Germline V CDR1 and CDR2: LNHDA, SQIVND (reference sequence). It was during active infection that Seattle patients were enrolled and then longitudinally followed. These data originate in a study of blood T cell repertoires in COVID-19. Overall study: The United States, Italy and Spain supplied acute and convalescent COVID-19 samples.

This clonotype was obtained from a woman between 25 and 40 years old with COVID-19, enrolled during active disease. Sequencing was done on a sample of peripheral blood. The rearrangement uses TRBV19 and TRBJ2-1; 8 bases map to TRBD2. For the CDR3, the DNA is TGTGCCAGTAGGGGGAGCGGGAGTCGGGGTAATGAGCAGTTCTTC. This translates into CASRGSGSRGNEQFF. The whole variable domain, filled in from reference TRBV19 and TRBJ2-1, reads DGGITQSPKYLFRKEGQNVTLSCEQNLNHDAMYWYRQDPGQGLRLIYYSQIVNDFQKGDIAEGYSVSREKKESFPLTVTSAQKNPTAFYLCASRGSGSRGNEQFFGPGTRLTVL.